This note documents a single T cell receptor (beta chain) sequence. The antigen it recognizes is unknown. No per-base quality is available; no much larger clone lies one base away. Donors were roughly 40 systemically healthy Caucasian individuals from Russia aged roughly 6 to 100 years. Around 10 milliliters of peripheral blood were collected from each donor into EDTA-treated Vacutainer tubes. PBMCs were isolated by Ficoll-Paque density-gradient centrifugation, with at least 6 million obtained per sample. Total RNA, at least 6 micrograms per sample, was extracted from PBMCs with Trizol reagent. The percentages of naive CD45RAhigh/CD27high T cells were determined by flow cytometry on a PBMC aliquot from every donor. Its CDR3 holds 16 amino acids, cysteine through phenylalanine. Of the read, only the CDR3 DNA is kept; its 48 bases are in frame from base 1. The junction shows trimming of 4 bases on V and 1 base on J, plus 17 bases between the germline ends. CDR1 is given as SGDLS and CDR2 as YYNGEE, both from the germline V gene.

Libraries were made using 5' RACE. Sequencing used an Illumina HiSeq 2500. A second about 6 to 11 cycle PCR used a sample-barcoded 5' primer and a J-beta primer mix. Each TCR beta cDNA molecule received a unique molecular identifier from a template-switch 5' adaptor carrying 12 random nucleotides. Each sample yielded at least 3 million CDR3-containing paired-end reads. First-strand cDNA synthesis was performed from all RNA using the Mint cDNA synthesis kit, with priming by a TRBC-specific oligonucleotide. All cDNA was treated with uracil-DNA glycosylase and then went through a first 18-cycle PCR with the universal primers M1SS and BC2_uni_R. Per the original workflow: For normalization, 1 million high-quality reads, each with a distinct molecular identifier, were randomly selected from each sample. Reads sharing molecular identifiers were discarded rather than binned into consensus sequences. MiTCR, run with a Q25 quality threshold and the strictest error-elimination algorithm, handled CDR3 identification, clonotype clustering and error correction. A nonparametric unseen species model with Euler transformation was used to estimate a lower bound on total TCR beta diversity. Using fastp trimming at Q25 and MiXCR clonotype assembly, TCRdb reanalyzed the public sequencing data and kept in-frame beta chains. Each CDR3 protein gets just one entry, which takes the most common genes and DNA from the rows behind it. TCRdb's processing, not the authors' own work, is the source of the V and J calls. Here the sample has 850,000 to 1,100,000 distinct CDR3 sequences; approximately 38% occur a single time. The ten largest clones take up around 13% of the sample.

The sample belongs to a study of blood T cells in healthy people across ages (dated by TCRdb to the mid-2010s). For the study in its entirety: In model experiments, roughly one uniquely barcoded TCR beta cDNA molecule per two T cells was captured by template switching. To track age-related changes in TCR beta repertoire diversity, the study relied on deep sequencing normalized with unique cDNA molecular identifiers. The donors were divided into four age groups: young (average about 16 years), middle-aged (about 41), aged (about 60) and long-lived (roughly 88). To avoid experimental bias, donors of different ages were randomly spread across the sequencing lanes. Using the same blood draw, the study looked at two additional independent replicas of 1 million unique cDNA reads for two donors, one aged 18 to 29 and the other aged 80 or older.

Results and caveats for the whole study, not just this receptor: Estimates of total diversity based on one million sequenced T cells were considered lower bounds and underestimates. Observed TCR beta diversity per million T cells fell roughly linearly with age, and a significant reduction was already apparent by age around 40. Because donor CMV infection status was unknown, age-related changes in expanded clonotypes were potentially confounded. A strong correlation was found between observed TCR beta diversity and the percentage of naive T cells measured by flow cytometry. Because profiling used bulk unsorted PBMCs, naive and antigen-experienced compartments could not be compared conclusively. The long-lived group showed more naive CD4+ T cells, fewer expanded clones and increased TCR diversity than the aged group, suggesting age selection.

Specimen: blood. This sequence was found in a man between 18 and 35 years old in good health. The sequence joins TRBV9 to TRBJ1-2, with TRBD1 as a weak D call on 5 bases. The DNA sequence is as follows: TGTGCCAGCAGCCCTCTCTGGGGGGAGAATAACTATGGCTACACCTTC. Protein translation: CASSPLWGENNYGYTF. Where the CDR3 stops, the reference TRBV9 and TRBJ1-2 genes take over; the full variable domain is DSGVTQTPKHLITATGQRVTLRCSPRSGDLSVYWYQQSLDQGLQFLIQYYNGEERAKGNILERFSAQQFPDLHSELNLSSLELGDSALYFCASSPLWGENNYGYTFGSGTRLTVV.